The clone carrying this TCR beta chain was seen ten or more times. Using immunoSEQ multiplex PCR, the repertoire was profiled, and TCRdb retains in-frame clones only, with some absent. The top ten clones hold over 1.5% of a sample with almost 750,000 clones, just under 75% of them seen once. This entry comes from a study of shared clonotypes between healthy human individuals. Trimming shortened V by 7 bases and J by 6 bases, and 9 bases separated the two germline ends. Per the germline V gene, CDR1 is LGHNA and CDR2 is YNFKEQ. The length of the CDR3 is 12 residues. What was sequenced was memory CD4+ T cells sorted from blood. Subset defined: CD45RA-negative fraction. The TCR sequence derives from a woman between 25 and 40 years old in good health. This chain connects TRBV4-2 to TRBJ2-2; D might be TRBD2 (6 bases). The CDR3 reads CASTRDSGELFF. CDR3 sequence (DNA): TGTGCCAGCACCCGGGACTCCGGGGAGCTGTTTTTT.